Each of the 20 T cell receptor beta chains below was sequenced from the same sample in a study of OX40 agonist ivuxolimab in advanced cancers. Only in-frame clones appear in the TCRdb table, and some are missing; sequencing was by immunoSEQ multiplex PCR. Of 50,000 to 60,000 clones in the sample, roughly 90% were seen once. The specimen comprised CD4+ or CD8+ T cells sorted from blood, sampled in a trial of the OX40 agonist ivuxolimab. All receptors come from an adult with an advanced solid tumor such as melanoma, head and neck, liver or kidney cancer.

V is TRBV5-1 and J is TRBJ1-4; maybe TRBD1 (5 bases). There are 14 residues in the CDR3. The ends were cut back, 5 bases at V and 10 bases at J, with 18 bases in the middle. The germline CDR1 and CDR2 sequences are SGHRS and YFSETQ. CDR3 protein: CASRLGTDDGKLFF. Written as DNA, the CDR3 is TGCGCCAGCAGACTCGGGACGGATGACGGAAAACTGTTTTTT. Full variable domain (outside the CDR3, taken from reference TRBV5-1 and TRBJ1-4): KAGVTQTPRYLIKTRGQQVTLSCSPISGHRSVSWYQQTPGQGLQFLFEYFSETQRNKGNFPGRFSGRQFSNSRSEMNVSTLELGDSALYLCASRLGTDDGKLFFGSGTQLSVL.

The V gene is TRBV5-1, the J gene TRBJ1-2, with D maybe TRBD1 (5 bases). V dropped 3 bases and J dropped 7 bases, with 16 bases sitting between them. This CDR3 contains 14 residues. Germline V lookup: CDR1 SGHRS, CDR2 YFSETQ. The CDR3 DNA is TGCGCCAGCAGCTCCTTGGTGACAGCGTCTGGCTACACCTTC. Its protein product is CASSSLVTASGYTF. Full variable domain (remainder filled in from reference TRBV5-1 and TRBJ1-2): KAGVTQTPRYLIKTRGQQVTLSCSPISGHRSVSWYQQTPGQGLQFLFEYFSETQRNKGNFPGRFSGRQFSNSRSEMNVSTLELGDSALYLCASSSLVTASGYTFGSGTRLTVV.

V gene TRBV4-1 combines with J gene TRBJ2-5, with D tentatively TRBD2 (5 bases). This CDR3 is 14 amino acids long. The germline CDR1 and CDR2 sequences are MGHRA and YSYEKL. Trimming cost V 1 base and J 2 bases, with 8 bases left between them. The CDR3 reads CASSQAGWQETQYF. As DNA, the CDR3 is TGCGCCAGCAGCCAAGCGGGATGGCAAGAGACCCAGTACTTC.

This clone appeared a single time. The chain has TRBV7-2 and TRBJ1-2, with D possibly TRBD1 on 5 matching bases. V dropped 1 base and J dropped 2 bases, with 11 bases sitting between them. The CDR3 covers 15 residues. Germline values: CDR1 SGHTA, CDR2 FQGNSA. CDR3 residues: CASSLVLQENYGYTF. CDR3 coding DNA: TGTGCCAGCAGCTTAGTACTACAGGAGAACTATGGCTACACCTTC.

The chain combines TRBV15 with TRBJ1-4, with 7 bases aligning to TRBD1. J was trimmed by 5 bases and V by 6 bases; bases with no gene match: 9. The CDR3 length is 15 residues. The germline V gene has CDR1 LNHNV and CDR2 YYDKDF (reference sequence). This CDR3 is CATRISGGWNEKLFF. CDR3 sequence (DNA): TGTGCCACCAGAATATCAGGGGGGTGGAATGAAAAACTGTTTTTT.

The chain couples TRBV5-6 to TRBJ2-7; the D is unclear. Trimming removed 4 bases from V and 3 bases from J, with 17 bases in between. The germline V gene encodes CDR1 SGHDT and CDR2 YYEEEE. The CDR3 spans 15 residues. The DNA for the CDR3 is TGTGCCAGCAGCCCAATAGGTCGACAAGGCTACGAGCAGTACTTC. Residues: CASSPIGRQGYEQYF.

The genes are TRBV6-5 and TRBJ2-1, with a weak D call TRBD1 (6 bases). This CDR3 has 14 residues. V lost 3 bases, J lost 7 bases, and 13 bases lay in between. Germline V CDR1 and CDR2: MNHEY, SVGAGI. The CDR3 sequence is CASSYLQGSNEQFF. For the CDR3, the DNA is TGTGCCAGCAGTTATTTACAGGGCTCGAATGAGCAGTTCTTC.

This chain connects TRBV19 to TRBJ1-2, with 9 bases identical to TRBD1. The CDR3 spans 15 residues. The V gene end was trimmed by 7 bases and the J gene end by 5 bases; junction bases not matched to a gene: 11. The germline V gene has CDR1 LNHDA and CDR2 SQIVND (reference sequence). This chain's CDR3 is CASIPQGALGYGYTF. The CDR3 nucleotides are TGTGCCAGTATACCACAGGGGGCTTTAGGGTATGGCTACACCTTC.

The chain has TRBV19 and TRBJ1-3; D remains ambiguous. The CDR3 runs 13 residues. CDR1 and CDR2 (germline): LNHDA, SQIVND (reference sequence). CDR3 sequence (DNA): TGTGCTTCAATTCAGGTCTCTGGAAACACCATATATTTT. Encoded protein: CASIQVSGNTIYF. Together with reference TRBV19 and TRBJ1-3, the CDR3 gives the full variable domain: DGGITQSPKYLFRKEGQNVTLSCEQNLNHDAMYWYRQDPGQGLRLIYYSQIVNDFQKGDIAEGYSVSREKKESFPLTVTSAQKNPTAFYLCASIQVSGNTIYFGEGSWLTVV.

This clone has only one observation. The rearrangement links TRBV5-1 to TRBJ2-7; D could derive from TRBD1 or TRBD2 (5 bases each). V lost 0 bases to trimming and J lost 0 bases, with 13 bases between them. Germline V CDR1 and CDR2: SGHRS, YFSETQ. CDR3 size: 16 residues. The CDR3 DNA reads as TGCGCCAGCAGCTTGGCTATTCGAGGGGACTCCTACGAGCAGTACTTC. Protein sequence: CASSLAIRGDSYEQYF.

The rearrangement uses TRBV6-1 and TRBJ1-6, with D perhaps TRBD1 (5 bases). CDR1 is MNHNS, CDR2 SASEGT, per germline. Deletions cut 3 bases from V and 3 bases from J, with 9 bases between. The CDR3 has 15 amino acids. CDR3 nucleotide sequence: TGTGCCAGCAGTGATTGGGACGGCTATAATTCACCCCTCCACTTT. This encodes CASSDWDGYNSPLHF.

In this sample, this clone turned up once. The V gene is TRBV18, the J gene TRBJ1-4; tentative D call: TRBD1 (6 bases). V gave up 4 bases and J gave up 4 bases, with 10 bases separating them. The CDR3 runs 14 residues. Per germline, CDR1 KGHSH and CDR2 LQKENI. Here the CDR3 reads CASSRGGDNEKLFF. The DNA for the CDR3 is TGTGCCAGCTCACGCGGGGGCGATAATGAAAAACTGTTTTTT.

The V call is TRBV19, the J call TRBJ1-5; D is perhaps TRBD1 (5 bases). This CDR3 contains 16 residues. V lost 7 bases to trimming and J lost 0 bases, with 16 bases between them. The V gene's germline CDR1 is LNHDA and CDR2 SQIVND (reference sequence). CDR3 bases: TGTGCCAGTATGGGAGGGGCGGGGGGTAGCAATCAGCCCCAGCATTTT. This translates into CASMGGAGGSNQPQHF.

About this clone itself: A junction boundary mismatches the germline segment, possibly from a read error. Other DNA variants within this sample encode the same CDR3. The chain uses TRBV7-7 and TRBJ2-2; possibly TRBD1 or TRBD2 for D (5 bases each). From germline, CDR1 is SSHAT and CDR2 FNYEAQ (reference sequence). This CDR3 has 14 amino acids. The CDR3 here is CASSLEEGIGELFF. CDR3 coding DNA: TGTGCTAGCAGCTTAGAAGAGGGGATCGGGGAGCTGTTTTTT.

The chain couples TRBV19 to TRBJ2-5; D unclear. Germline-derived CDR1 and CDR2 are LNHDA and SQIVND (reference sequence). Trimming removed 3 bases at V and 2 bases at J, with 7 bases between. The CDR3 loop spans 13 amino acids. The chain's CDR3 is CASSMAAQETQYF. The CDR3 DNA sequence: TGTGCCAGTAGTATGGCAGCTCAAGAGACCCAGTACTTC.

To note about this clone: Other DNA sequences in the same sample also yield this CDR3. J is TRBJ1-1 and V is TRBV7-9; unclear D gene. The V end was cut by 1 base, the J end by 8 bases, with 14 bases between. The V gene's germline CDR1 is SEHNR and CDR2 FQNEAQ (reference sequence). The CDR3 has 14 residues. The CDR3 region has the DNA TGTGCCAGCAGCTTAGGAGGTTTGACGGGGGAAGCTTTCTTT. It codes for CASSLGGLTGEAFF.

The V gene is TRBV27, the J gene TRBJ1-4, with 9 positions matching TRBD1. The CDR3 has 15 residues. The V segment lost 4 bases and the J segment 5 bases; nucleotides outside the gene matches: 5. Germline CDR1 MNHEY, CDR2 SMNVEV (reference sequence). The CDR3 sequence is CASSSRQGGNEKLFF. The DNA of the CDR3 is TGTGCCAGCAGTTCCCGACAGGGGGGAAATGAAAAACTGTTTTTT.

The rearrangement links TRBV5-1 to TRBJ1-4; D gene unclear. Trimming pared 4 bases from V and 5 bases from J, leaving 9 bases between. In germline, CDR1 is SGHRS, CDR2 YFSETQ. This CDR3 region has 13 residues. Here the CDR3 DNA reads TGCGCCAGCAGCAGGGCCAGGAATGAAAAACTGTTTTTT. Translated: CASSRARNEKLFF.

Comment on this clone: A junction boundary mismatches the germline segment, possibly from a read error. The genes are TRBV6-1 and TRBJ1-1; D unclear. CDR1 is MNHNS, CDR2 SASEGT, per germline. The CDR3 extends over 14 amino acids. The CDR3 loop reads CASSEAAANSEAFF. DNA of the CDR3: TGTGCCAGCAGTGAAGCAGCAGCGAACTCTGAAGCTTTCTTT.

The chain recombines TRBV5-1 with TRBJ1-2; 8 bases match TRBD1. The germline V gene encodes CDR1 SGHRS and CDR2 YFSETQ. V trimming: 0 bases; J trimming: 6 bases; junction bases outside the gene matches: 4. The CDR3 has 14 residues. The CDR3 loop reads CASSLVDRDHGYTF. CDR3 in DNA: TGCGCCAGCAGCTTGGTGGACAGGGACCATGGCTACACCTTC. Based on the CDR3 plus reference TRBV5-1 and TRBJ1-2, the full variable domain is KAGVTQTPRYLIKTRGQQVTLSCSPISGHRSVSWYQQTPGQGLQFLFEYFSETQRNKGNFPGRFSGRQFSNSRSEMNVSTLELGDSALYLCASSLVDRDHGYTFGSGTRLTVV.